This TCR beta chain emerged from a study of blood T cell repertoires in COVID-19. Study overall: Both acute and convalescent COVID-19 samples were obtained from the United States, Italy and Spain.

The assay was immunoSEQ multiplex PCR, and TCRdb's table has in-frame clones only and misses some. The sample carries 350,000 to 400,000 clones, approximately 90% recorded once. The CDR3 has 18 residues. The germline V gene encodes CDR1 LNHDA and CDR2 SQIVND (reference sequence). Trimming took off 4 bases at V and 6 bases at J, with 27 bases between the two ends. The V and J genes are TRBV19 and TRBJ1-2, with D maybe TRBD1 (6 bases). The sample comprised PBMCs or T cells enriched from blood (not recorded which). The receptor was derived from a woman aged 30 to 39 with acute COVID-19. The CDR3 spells CASSRIDGGASSPNGYTF. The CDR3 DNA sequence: TGTGCCAGTAGTAGGATCGACGGGGGGGCTAGTTCCCCTAATGGCTACACCTTC.